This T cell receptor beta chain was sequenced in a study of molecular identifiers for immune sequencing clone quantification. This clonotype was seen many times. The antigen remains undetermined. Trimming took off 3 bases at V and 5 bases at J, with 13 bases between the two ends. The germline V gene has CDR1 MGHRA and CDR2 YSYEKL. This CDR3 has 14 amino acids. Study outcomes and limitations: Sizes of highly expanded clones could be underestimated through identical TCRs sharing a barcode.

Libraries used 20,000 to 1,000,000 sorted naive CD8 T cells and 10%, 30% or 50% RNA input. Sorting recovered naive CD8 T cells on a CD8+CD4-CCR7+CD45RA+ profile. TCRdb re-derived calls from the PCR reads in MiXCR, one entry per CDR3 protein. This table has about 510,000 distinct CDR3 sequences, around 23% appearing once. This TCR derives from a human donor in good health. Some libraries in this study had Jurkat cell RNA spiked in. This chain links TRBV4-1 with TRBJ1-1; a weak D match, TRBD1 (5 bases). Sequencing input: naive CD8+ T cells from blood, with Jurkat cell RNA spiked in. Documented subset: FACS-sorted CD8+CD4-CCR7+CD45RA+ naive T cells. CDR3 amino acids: CASSHGGIGTEAFF. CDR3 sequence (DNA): TGCGCCAGCAGCCACGGGGGTATCGGTACTGAAGCTTTCTTT.